The 21 T cell receptor beta chains presented below share a single source sample, sequenced in a study of sequential checkpoint blockade in melanoma (dated by TCRdb to the late 2010s). Libraries were made using the immunoSEQ multiplex PCR assay. The table comes from immuneACCESS by way of TCRdb, which keeps in-frame sequences with V and J called. Part of the clones is missing from these tables; in studies checked, under half for an unresolved V gene and the rest for unknown reasons. Counted in this sample were under 15,000 clones; approximately 83% of them appeared once. Of the sample, 6% to 8% is held by the ten largest clones. The sample's treatment or condition label, decoded: randomized to nivolumab then ipilimumab (arm A) or the reverse (arm B). The sample consisted of CD8+ T cells sorted from blood (inferred from file names), taken from a patient given nivolumab and ipilimumab in sequence. These receptors came from a human donor with melanoma.

The chain uses TRBV7-9 and TRBJ2-7, with D maybe TRBD1 (5 bases). Germline CDR1 SEHNR, CDR2 FQNEAQ (reference sequence). V lost 5 bases and J 4 bases, leaving 12 bases between the germline ends. CDR3 length equals 13 residues. This CDR3 is CASSADSFYEQYF. CDR3 bases: TGTGCCAGCAGCGCCGACAGTTTTTACGAGCAGTACTTC.

This chain links TRBV6-1 with TRBJ1-1; 7 bases are shared with TRBD1. V was clipped by 4 bases and J by 0 bases; unmatched bases: 2. The length of the CDR3 is 14 residues. Per germline, CDR1 MNHNS and CDR2 SASEGT. CDR3 protein: CASSAGTVNTEAFF. CDR3 DNA sequence: TGTGCCAGCAGTGCAGGGACAGTGAACACTGAAGCTTTCTTT.

J is TRBJ2-3 and V is TRBV28, with D possibly being TRBD2 (5 bases). This CDR3 contains 12 residues. Trimming pared 2 bases from V and 6 bases from J, leaving 6 bases between. Germline CDR1 MDHEN, CDR2 SYDVKM. The CDR3 DNA is TGTGCCAGCAGTTTAAGCGGTGATACGCAGTATTTT. It yields the protein CASSLSGDTQYF.

V is TRBV5-6 and J is TRBJ2-1, with 7 bases that match TRBD2. J gave up 10 bases and V 5 bases, and 9 bases lay outside the gene matches. Germline CDR1 and CDR2: SGHDT and YYEEEE. This CDR3 comprises 13 residues. The CDR3 is CASRRLARDEQFF. For the CDR3, the DNA is TGTGCCAGCAGAAGACTAGCCAGAGACGAGCAGTTCTTC.

This sequence joins TRBV7-2 and TRBJ2-1; D unclear. V dropped 3 bases and J dropped 4 bases, with 7 bases sitting between them. The CDR3 covers 13 residues. Germline V gene sequence: CDR1 SGHTA, CDR2 FQGNSA. CDR3 DNA: TGTGCCAGCAGCTTGAGCGATTACAATGAGCAGTTCTTC. This codes for CASSLSDYNEQFF.

The chain carries TRBV13 and TRBJ1-1; weak D call: TRBD1 (6 bases). The V end was cut by 7 bases, the J end by 3 bases, with 15 bases between. Germline V gene data show CDR1 as PRHDT and CDR2 as FYEKMQ (reference sequence). This CDR3 is built from 14 residues. The CDR3 sequence is CASTLTGMDTEAFF. The CDR3, as DNA: TGTGCCAGCACCCTAACAGGGATGGACACTGAAGCTTTCTTT.

The chain combines TRBV27 with TRBJ1-1; 8 nucleotides match TRBD1. CDR3 length equals 14 residues. Germline-derived CDR1 and CDR2 are MNHEY and SMNVEV (reference sequence). V trimming: 4 bases; J trimming: 1 base; junction bases outside the gene matches: 2. CDR3 residues: CASSSGQGNTEAFF. The CDR3 bases are TGTGCCAGCAGTTCCGGACAGGGGAACACTGAAGCTTTCTTT.

The V and J genes are TRBV9 and TRBJ2-3; 13 nucleotides align to TRBD2. V lost 3 bases and J lost 5; bases outside the gene matches: 9. Per germline, CDR1 SGDLS and CDR2 YYNGEE. The CDR3 spans 17 residues. The chain's CDR3 is CASSGRPGLAGVDTQYF. As DNA, the CDR3 is TGTGCCAGCAGCGGGAGACCAGGACTAGCGGGAGTAGATACGCAGTATTTT.

The chain links TRBV5-1 to TRBJ1-2; 7 bases align to TRBD1. This CDR3 contains 13 residues. CDR1 and CDR2 (germline): SGHRS, YFSETQ. The J segment lost 6 bases and the V segment lost 3 bases, leaving 5 bases of the junction unmatched. This CDR3 is CASSSEGAHGYTF. Here the CDR3 DNA reads TGCGCCAGCAGCTCAGAGGGGGCGCATGGCTACACCTTC.

The chain joins TRBV5-4 to TRBJ2-3, with 12 bases lining up with TRBD2. This CDR3 has 15 amino acids. V shed 4 bases, J shed 5 bases, and the junction held 5 bases outside the gene matches. Germline lookup yields CDR1 SGHNT and CDR2 YYREEE (reference sequence). DNA of the CDR3: TGTGCCAGCAGCCGACTAGCGGGAGTTGGAGATACGCAGTATTTT. Residues: CASSRLAGVGDTQYF.

V and J are TRBV4-1 and TRBJ2-2; TRBD2 matches at 13 bases. CDR1 and CDR2 from the germline V gene are MGHRA and YSYEKL. The CDR3 has 17 residues. Trimming cost V 0 bases and J 4 bases; bases outside gene matches: 2. The CDR3 sequence: CASSQDGLAGVTGELFF. DNA for the CDR3: TGCGCCAGCAGCCAAGATGGACTAGCGGGAGTCACCGGGGAGCTGTTTTTT.

The chain couples TRBV29-1 to TRBJ2-1; perhaps TRBD2 as D (5 bases). The CDR3 runs to 9 residues. CDR1 SQVTM and CDR2 ANQGSEA come from the germline V gene. The germline V and J ends were trimmed by 6 bases and 9 bases, with 6 bases remaining between them. In DNA form, the CDR3 reads TGCAGCGTAGGGAGTGAGCAGTTCTTC. It specifies CSVGSEQFF.

The J gene is TRBJ2-7, the V gene TRBV4-1, with 10 positions matching TRBD1. This CDR3 contains 16 residues. Trimming at V came to 2 bases and at J to 6 bases, leaving 10 bases not matched to a gene. Germline CDR1 is MGHRA and CDR2 is YSYEKL. The CDR3 nucleotides are TGCGCCAGCAGCCAATCCCCCGTGACAGGGGGCCTCGAGCAGTACTTC. The encoded protein is CASSQSPVTGGLEQYF.

The CDR3 is CASSPGTVFEQYF. CDR3 coding DNA: TGTGCCAGCAGTCCGGGAACAGTTTTCGAGCAGTACTTC. The V call is TRBV6-5, the J call TRBJ2-7, with a possible D match to TRBD2 (5 bases). The CDR3 consists of 13 residues. Between the trimmed V and J ends, which lost 5 bases and 6 bases, there was a span of 14 bases. Per germline, CDR1 MNHEY and CDR2 SVGAGI.

V and J are TRBV27 and TRBJ2-7; perhaps TRBD1 as D (6 bases). Trimming cost V 2 bases and J 4 bases, with 12 bases left between them. CDR1 and CDR2 (germline): MNHEY, SMNVEV (reference sequence). CDR3 length equals 14 residues. The CDR3 nucleotides are TGTGCCAGCAGTTTAGGGCCGAGGGGGTACGAGCAGTACTTC. Its translation: CASSLGPRGYEQYF.

The chain has TRBV7-2 and TRBJ1-2, with no clear D. This CDR3 has 13 amino acids. The V gene's germline CDR1 is SGHTA and CDR2 FQGNSA. V was trimmed by 6 bases and J by 2 bases, leaving 10 bases between them. The chain's CDR3 is CASRERGNYGYTF. In nucleotides, the CDR3 is TGTGCCAGCAGGGAAAGAGGGAACTATGGCTACACCTTC.

CDR3: CASSGRGGGYQETQYF. CDR3 DNA: TGTGCCAGCAGTGGGCGGGGCGGGGGGTACCAAGAGACCCAGTACTTC. The chain joins TRBV9 to TRBJ2-5; TRBD2 aligns across 8 bases. This CDR3 is built from 16 residues. CDR1 and CDR2 from the germline V gene are SGDLS and YYNGEE. With 5 bases clipped from V and 0 bases from J, the junction kept 9 bases outside the gene matches.

Written as DNA, the CDR3 is TGCGCCAGCAGCCAAGATCAGCCAGGGGGTTTCCATTCACCCCTCCACTTT. It encodes CASSQDQPGGFHSPLHF. This sequence joins TRBV4-1 and TRBJ1-6, with 7 bases identical to TRBD1. Germline CDR1 is MGHRA and CDR2 is YSYEKL. This CDR3 region has 17 residues. V lost 0 bases and J lost 8; bases outside the gene matches: 10.

The V and J genes are TRBV30 and TRBJ2-1; 10 nucleotides agree with TRBD1. V lost 7 bases and J lost 6; bases outside the gene matches: 6. There are 13 residues in the CDR3. Germline values: CDR1 GTSNPN, CDR2 SVGIG (reference sequence). This chain's CDR3 is CASLGTGANEQFF. CDR3 in DNA: TGTGCCTCCTTAGGGACAGGGGCCAATGAGCAGTTCTTC.

This clone was counted only a few times. The chain recombines TRBV19 with TRBJ2-6, with TRBD2 matching 7 bases. The CDR3 runs 18 residues. The germline CDR1 and CDR2 sequences are LNHDA and SQIVND (reference sequence). J was trimmed by 0 bases and V by 3 bases; bases with no gene match: 8. The chain's CDR3 is CASSMGGTQSSGANVLTF. The CDR3 nucleotides read TGTGCCAGTAGTATGGGGGGGACCCAGAGCTCTGGGGCCAACGTCCTGACTTTC.

The chain employs TRBV6-5 and TRBJ1-1; the D gene is possibly TRBD1 (5 bases). The length of the CDR3 is 14 residues. In germline, CDR1 is MNHEY, CDR2 SVGAGI. With 6 bases removed from V and 5 bases from J, the gap between germline ends came to 16 bases. As DNA, the CDR3 is TGTGCCAGCAGGATTGGGGGAGGAGGGACTGAAGCTTTCTTT. Its protein product is CASRIGGGGTEAFF.